One and the same sample provided the 18 T cell receptor beta chains below, sequenced in a study of identical twins (dated by TCRdb to 2015 to 2016). The receptor library was made with 5' RACE. Sequencing was carried out with an Illumina HiSeq 2000. The public reads were reprocessed in TCRdb via fastp at Q25 and MiXCR, keeping in-frame beta chains. Entries are consolidated by CDR3 protein sequence, retaining the most common genes and DNA. This sample comprises approximately 670,000 distinct CDR3 sequences, around 6.1% of them detected only once. The ten largest clones add up to around 1.9% of the sample. The sequenced material came from naive T cells sorted from blood. This specimen's cell subset or site label, interpreted: cells isolated with a human naive T-cell isolation kit. The origin of the receptors is a man aged 18 to 29 in good health.

This clonotype was recorded many times. The J gene is TRBJ2-1, the V gene TRBV4-1, with D hard to call. Germline V lookup: CDR1 MGHRA, CDR2 YSYEKL. There are 12 residues in the CDR3. V lost 0 bases and J lost 12, with 9 bases in between. This CDR3 reads CASSQDLGPQFF. The CDR3 region has the DNA TGCGCCAGCAGCCAAGATCTGGGTCCGCAGTTCTTC.

This clonotype has at least ten counts. The chain couples TRBV29-1 to TRBJ2-7, with D unresolved. The CDR3 has 11 residues. Germline CDR1 SQVTM, CDR2 ANQGSEA. Trimming stripped 4 bases from V and 6 bases from J, with 10 bases between. The chain's CDR3 is CSVGVGAEQYV. The CDR3 DNA follows: TGCAGCGTTGGGGTAGGAGCCGAGCAGTACGTC.

V usage is TRBV12-3 or TRBV12-4 and J usage is TRBJ1-5, with a possible D match to TRBD1 (5 bases). The CDR3 contains 15 residues. The V end lost 5 bases, the J end lost 7 bases, and 18 bases lay between the germline ends. The chain's CDR3 is CASSRRSGWGQPQHF. As DNA, the CDR3 is TGTGCCAGCAGTCGGAGGAGTGGTTGGGGCCAGCCCCAGCATTTT.

This clonotype was counted a few times. The chain joins TRBV14 to TRBJ2-2, with 8 positions matching TRBD2. The CDR3 has 16 amino acids. J lost 9 bases, V lost 2 bases, and 11 bases had no gene match. Looked up from germline, CDR1 is SGHDN and CDR2 is FVKESK. CDR3 nucleotides: TGTGCCAGCAGCCAACGGACGGGAGGGGTGGCCTGGGAGCTGTTTTTT. Residues: CASSQRTGGVAWELFF.

This sequence joins TRBV6-6 and TRBJ2-1, with TRBD1 as a possible D gene (7 bases). CDR1 is MNHNY, CDR2 SVGAGI, per germline (reference sequence). The CDR3 consists of 13 residues. V was shortened by 0 bases and J by 10 bases, with 10 bases between the two germline ends. CDR3 protein: CASSYSRGDEQFF. In nucleotides, the CDR3 is TGTGCCAGCAGTTACTCCAGGGGGGACGAGCAGTTCTTC.

This clonotype was seen ten or more times. The chain uses TRBV29-1 and TRBJ2-1; 8 positions match TRBD2. V shed 5 bases, J shed 6 bases, and the junction held 9 bases outside the gene matches. This CDR3 has 14 amino acids. The germline CDR1 and CDR2 sequences are SQVTM and ANQGSEA. CDR3 in amino acids: CSVNPGLGGNEQFF. The DNA for the CDR3 is TGCAGCGTTAACCCGGGACTAGGGGGCAATGAGCAGTTCTTC.

This clonotype was counted between two and nine times. V gene TRBV5-1 combines with J gene TRBJ2-5, with TRBD1 identical over 9 bases. V lost 5 bases to trimming and J lost 4 bases; unmatched junction nucleotides: 6. The germline CDR1 and CDR2 sequences are SGHRS and YFSETQ. This CDR3 comprises 14 residues. The DNA for the CDR3 is TGCGCCAGCAGACAGGGGGCGCCGATAGAGACCCAGTACTTC. It encodes CASRQGAPIETQYF.

In its sample, this clonotype was seen many times. V and J are TRBV29-1 and TRBJ2-2; D may be TRBD1 or TRBD2 (5 bases each). With 7 bases removed from V and 3 bases from J, the gap between germline ends came to 15 bases. The germline V gene has CDR1 SQVTM and CDR2 ANQGSEA. The CDR3 is 14 residues long. CDR3 DNA: TGCAGCGCTGCATCCGGGACCGACACCGGGGAGCTGTTTTTT. Translating it yields CSAASGTDTGELFF.

This clonotype was recorded at least ten times. V usage is TRBV29-1 and J usage is TRBJ2-7; tentatively, D is TRBD2 (5 bases). Trimming shortened V by 4 bases and J by 0 bases, and 7 bases separated the two germline ends. The CDR3 is 12 residues long. Per germline, CDR1 SQVTM and CDR2 ANQGSEA. DNA for the CDR3: TGCAGCGTTGCCCGGGGCTCCTACGAGCAGTACTTC. Translating gives CSVARGSYEQYF.

The genes are TRBV12-3 or TRBV12-4 and TRBJ2-2; TRBD1 aligns across 8 bases. The CDR3 length is 14 residues. Trimming took 7 bases from V and 1 from J; bases not matched to a gene: 2. CDR3 sequence (DNA): TGTGCCAGCATTGGGACAGGGAACACCGGGGAGCTGTTTTTT. This sequence encodes CASIGTGNTGELFF.

Comment on this clonotype: A much bigger clone sits one base away, suggesting this may be a read error. J is TRBJ2-3 and V is TRBV5-6; maybe TRBD2 (6 bases). The CDR3 runs 14 residues. The V gene's germline CDR1 is SGHDT and CDR2 YYEEEE. The CDR3 DNA is TGTGCCAGCAGGCCGACTAGTTCTACAGATACGCGGTATTTT. Encoded protein: CASRPTSSTDTRYF.

This chain uses TRBV29-1 with TRBJ1-5, with 12 positions matching TRBD1. This CDR3 has 17 amino acids. Germline trimming cut 7 bases from V and 0 bases from J; bases unmatched to any gene: 10. Germline loops: CDR1 SQVTM, CDR2 ANQGSEA. The CDR3 sequence: CSEGGTGGTFSNQPQHF. CDR3 DNA sequence: TGCAGCGAGGGGGGGACAGGGGGCACGTTTAGCAATCAGCCCCAGCATTTT.

This clonotype was seen ten or more times. The chain joins TRBV6-2 or TRBV6-3 to TRBJ2-1; TRBD1 matches 7 bases. The CDR3 runs to 17 residues. Germline V gene sequence: CDR1 MNHEY, CDR2 SVGEGT. Trimming removed 4 bases from V and 2 bases from J; junction bases left unmatched: 11. The CDR3 here is CASSSKGQAVTYNEQFF. In nucleotides, the CDR3 is TGTGCCAGCAGTTCCAAAGGACAGGCGGTTACCTACAATGAGCAGTTCTTC.

This clonotype was recorded many times. The chain links TRBV7-9 to TRBJ2-7; 9 bases align to TRBD1. Germline CDR1 is SEHNR and CDR2 is FQNEAQ (reference sequence). V lost 5 bases, J lost 5 bases, and 7 bases stayed unmatched. CDR3 length equals 14 residues. CDR3 nucleotides: TGTGCCAGCAGCCCCCGACAGGGGGACAACGAGCAGTACTTC. Encoded protein: CASSPRQGDNEQYF.

This clonotype was seen ten or more times. The chain recombines TRBV10-3 with TRBJ1-6, with D tentatively TRBD1 (5 bases). Trimming left V 6 bases short and J 5 bases short, with 8 bases between. This CDR3 is 13 amino acids long. CDR1 ENHRY and CDR2 SYGVKD come from the germline V gene. This chain's CDR3 is CAISGTDNSPLHF. In nucleotides, the CDR3 is TGTGCCATCAGCGGGACGGATAATTCACCCCTCCACTTT.

This clonotype was counted only a few times. The chain employs TRBV2 and TRBJ2-6; 7 positions agree with TRBD1. Trimming cost V 6 bases and J 0 bases; bases outside gene matches: 8. The CDR3 extends over 17 amino acids. Germline V gene data show CDR1 as SNHLY and CDR2 as FYNNEI. CDR3 coding DNA: TGTGCCAGCAGCCCCCCGGACAGGTCCTCTGGGGCCAACGTCCTGACTTTC. Its translation is CASSPPDRSSGANVLTF. Complete variable domain (other parts from reference TRBV2 and TRBJ2-6): EPEVTQTPSHQVTQMGQEVILRCVPISNHLYFYWYRQILGQKVEFLVSFYNNEISEKSEIFDDQFSVERPDGSNFTLKIRSTKLEDSAMYFCASSPPDRSSGANVLTFGAGSRLTVL.

There are many counts of this clonotype. The chain couples TRBV7-3 to TRBJ2-3; tentative D call: TRBD2 (5 bases). The CDR3 has 14 residues. Per germline, CDR1 SGHTA and CDR2 FQGTGA. V lost 2 bases and J 4 bases, leaving 10 bases between the germline ends. CDR3 sequence reads: CASSLSSSSDTQYF. Written as DNA, the CDR3 is TGTGCCAGCAGCTTATCTAGCTCCTCAGATACGCAGTATTTT. Full variable domain (remainder filled in from reference TRBV7-3 and TRBJ2-3): GAGVSQTPSNKVTEKGKYVELRCDPISGHTALYWYRQSLGQGPEFLIYFQGTGAADDSGLPNDRFFAVRPEGSVSTLKIQRTERGDSAVYLCASSLSSSSDTQYFGPGTRLTVL.

This clonotype was picked up many times. The chain joins TRBV5-1 to TRBJ1-1; a possible D gene is TRBD1 (5 bases). The CDR3 is 17 residues long. V dropped 5 bases and J dropped 0 bases, with 20 bases sitting between them. CDR1 SGHRS and CDR2 YFSETQ come from the germline V gene. CDR3: CASRVGLLQPLNTEAFF. In DNA, the CDR3 is TGCGCCAGCAGGGTGGGACTTCTGCAACCCTTGAACACTGAAGCTTTCTTT.